This T cell receptor beta chain was recovered during a study of T cells in Graves' hyperthyroidism and ophthalmopathy. Study-level findings and limits: The authors' 13 V-J model separated ophthalmopathy from stable hyperthyroidism.

Researchers took RNA transcripts and amplified the TCR beta CDR3 regions from them. First-round RT-PCR of the TCR CDR3 relied on the HTBI primer set. TCRdb used MiXCR to reprocess the multiplex PCR reads, holding one entry per CDR3 protein. This sample carries hundreds of thousands of distinct CDR3 sequences, 14% to 15% of them seen once, and the ten largest clones take around 4.5%. Subjects with ophthalmopathy showed a Clinical Activity Score no lower than 3, a NOSPECS grade no lower than 4, and a duration shorter than 3 months. The PBMCs had their origin in 10 ml of fresh peripheral blood. About this clonotype itself: Its antigen is currently unknown.

The CDR3 covers 14 residues. The ends lost 5 bases at V and 7 bases at J; junction bases unmatched: 7. CDR1 and CDR2 from the germline V gene are LNHDA and SQIVND (reference sequence). J is TRBJ1-1 and V is TRBV19; TRBD1 matches at 10 bases. Sequenced input: blood. This TCR was sampled from a woman between 35 and 50 years old with Graves' ophthalmopathy. DNA of the CDR3: TGTGCCAGTAGTTTTGGGACAGGGGTGAATGAAGCTTTCTTT. Its protein is CASSFGTGVNEAFF.